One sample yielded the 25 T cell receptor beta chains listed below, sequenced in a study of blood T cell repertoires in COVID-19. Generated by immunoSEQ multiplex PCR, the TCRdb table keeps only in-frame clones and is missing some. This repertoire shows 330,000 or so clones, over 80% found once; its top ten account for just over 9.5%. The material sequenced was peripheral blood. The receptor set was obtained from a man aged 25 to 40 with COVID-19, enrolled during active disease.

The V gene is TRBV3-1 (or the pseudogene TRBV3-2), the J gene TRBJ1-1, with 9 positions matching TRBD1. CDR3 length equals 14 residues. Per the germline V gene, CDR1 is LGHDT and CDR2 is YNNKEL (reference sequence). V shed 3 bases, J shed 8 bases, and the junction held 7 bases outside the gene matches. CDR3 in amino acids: CASSQGGQGPEAFF. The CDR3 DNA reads TGTGCCAGCAGCCAGGGGGGACAGGGACCCGAAGCTTTCTTT.

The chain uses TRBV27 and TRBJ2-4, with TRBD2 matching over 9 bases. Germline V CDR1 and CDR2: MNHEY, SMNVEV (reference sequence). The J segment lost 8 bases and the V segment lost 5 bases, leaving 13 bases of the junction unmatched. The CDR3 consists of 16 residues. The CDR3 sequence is CASSPLAGGHGDIQYF. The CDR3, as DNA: TGTGCCAGCAGTCCCTTGGCGGGAGGGCATGGGGACATTCAGTACTTC.

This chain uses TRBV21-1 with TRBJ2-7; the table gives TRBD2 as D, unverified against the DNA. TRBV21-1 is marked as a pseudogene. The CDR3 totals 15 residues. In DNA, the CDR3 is TGTGCCAGCCAGACCCCCGCTAGCGCCCCCTACGAGCAGTACTTC. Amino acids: CASQTPASAPYEQYF.

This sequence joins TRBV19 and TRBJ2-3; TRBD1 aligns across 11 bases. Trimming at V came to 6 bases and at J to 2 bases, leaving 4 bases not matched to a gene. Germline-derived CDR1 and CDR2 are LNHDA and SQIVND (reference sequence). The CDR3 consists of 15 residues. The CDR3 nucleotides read TGTGCCAGTAGGGACAGGGGGCGGGTCACAGATACGCAGTATTTT. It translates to CASRDRGRVTDTQYF.

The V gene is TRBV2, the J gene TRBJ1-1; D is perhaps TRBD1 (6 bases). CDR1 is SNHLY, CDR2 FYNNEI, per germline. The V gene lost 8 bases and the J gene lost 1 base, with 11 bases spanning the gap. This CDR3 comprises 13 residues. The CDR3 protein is CASAGETNTEAFF. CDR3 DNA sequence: TGTGCCAGCGCAGGGGAAACGAACACTGAAGCTTTCTTT.

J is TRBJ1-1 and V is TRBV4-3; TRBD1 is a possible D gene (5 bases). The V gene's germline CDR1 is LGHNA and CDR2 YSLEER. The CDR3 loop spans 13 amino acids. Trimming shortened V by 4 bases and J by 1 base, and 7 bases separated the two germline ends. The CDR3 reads CASSRQGNTEAFF. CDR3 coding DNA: TGCGCCAGCAGCCGTCAGGGGAACACTGAAGCTTTCTTT.

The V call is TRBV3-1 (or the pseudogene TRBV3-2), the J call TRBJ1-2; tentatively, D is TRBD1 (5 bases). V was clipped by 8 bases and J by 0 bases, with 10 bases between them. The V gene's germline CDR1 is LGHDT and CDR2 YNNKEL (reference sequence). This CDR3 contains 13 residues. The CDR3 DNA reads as TGTGCCAGCGACAGACAAGCTAACTATGGCTACACCTTC. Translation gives CASDRQANYGYTF.

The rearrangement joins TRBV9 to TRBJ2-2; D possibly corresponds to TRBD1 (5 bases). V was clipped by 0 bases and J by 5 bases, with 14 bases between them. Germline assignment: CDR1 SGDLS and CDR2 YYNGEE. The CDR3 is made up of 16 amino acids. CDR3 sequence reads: CASSVVGRAGTGELFF. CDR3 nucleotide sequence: TGTGCCAGCAGCGTAGTGGGCAGGGCCGGGACCGGGGAGCTGTTTTTT.

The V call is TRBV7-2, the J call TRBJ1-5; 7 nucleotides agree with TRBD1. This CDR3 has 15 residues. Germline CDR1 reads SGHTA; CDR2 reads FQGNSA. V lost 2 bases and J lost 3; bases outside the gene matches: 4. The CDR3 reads CASSLRDRANQPQHF. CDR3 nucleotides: TGTGCCAGCAGCTTACGGGACAGAGCCAATCAGCCCCAGCATTTT.

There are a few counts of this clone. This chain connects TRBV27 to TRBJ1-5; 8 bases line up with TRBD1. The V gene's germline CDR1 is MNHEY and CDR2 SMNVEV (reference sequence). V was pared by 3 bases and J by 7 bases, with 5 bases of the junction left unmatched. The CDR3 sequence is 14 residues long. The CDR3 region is CASSFRGPGQPQHF. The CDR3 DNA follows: TGTGCCAGCAGTTTCAGGGGGCCGGGGCAGCCCCAGCATTTT.

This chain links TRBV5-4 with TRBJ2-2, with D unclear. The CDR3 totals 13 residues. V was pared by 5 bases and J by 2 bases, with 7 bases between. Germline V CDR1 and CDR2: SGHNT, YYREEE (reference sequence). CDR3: CASSSRNTGELFF. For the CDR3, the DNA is TGTGCCAGCAGTTCGAGAAACACCGGGGAGCTGTTTTTT.

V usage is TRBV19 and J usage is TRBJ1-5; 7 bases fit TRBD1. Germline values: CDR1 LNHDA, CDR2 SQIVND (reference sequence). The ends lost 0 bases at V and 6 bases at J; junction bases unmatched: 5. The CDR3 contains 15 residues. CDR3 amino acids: CASSIDDRDAQPQHF. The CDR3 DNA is TGTGCCAGTAGTATAGACGACAGGGATGCTCAGCCCCAGCATTTT.

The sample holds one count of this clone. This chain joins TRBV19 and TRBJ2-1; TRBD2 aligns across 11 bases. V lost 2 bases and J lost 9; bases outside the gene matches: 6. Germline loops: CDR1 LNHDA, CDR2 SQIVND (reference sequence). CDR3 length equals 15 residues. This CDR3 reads CASSIFVLAGGEQFF. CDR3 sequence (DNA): TGTGCCAGTAGTATATTCGTTCTAGCGGGGGGTGAGCAGTTCTTC.

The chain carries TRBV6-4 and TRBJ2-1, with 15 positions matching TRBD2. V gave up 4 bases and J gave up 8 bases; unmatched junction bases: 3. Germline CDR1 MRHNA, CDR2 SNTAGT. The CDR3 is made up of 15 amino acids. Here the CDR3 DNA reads TGTGCCAGCAGTGGGACTAGCGGGGGGGCGGATGAGCAGTTCTTC. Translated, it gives CASSGTSGGADEQFF.

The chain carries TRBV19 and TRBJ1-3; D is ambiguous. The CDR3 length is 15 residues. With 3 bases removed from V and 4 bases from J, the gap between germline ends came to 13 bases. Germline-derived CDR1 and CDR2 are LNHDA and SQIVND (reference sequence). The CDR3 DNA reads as TGTGCCAGTAGTATTGGGCAGGCGACAGGAAACACCATATATTTT. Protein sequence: CASSIGQATGNTIYF.

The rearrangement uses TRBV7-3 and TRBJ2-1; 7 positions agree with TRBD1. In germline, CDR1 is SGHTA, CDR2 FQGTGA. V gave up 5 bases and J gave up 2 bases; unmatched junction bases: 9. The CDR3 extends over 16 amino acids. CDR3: CASSPNRDSAYNEQFF. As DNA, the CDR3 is TGTGCCAGCAGCCCCAACCGGGACAGTGCCTACAATGAGCAGTTCTTC.

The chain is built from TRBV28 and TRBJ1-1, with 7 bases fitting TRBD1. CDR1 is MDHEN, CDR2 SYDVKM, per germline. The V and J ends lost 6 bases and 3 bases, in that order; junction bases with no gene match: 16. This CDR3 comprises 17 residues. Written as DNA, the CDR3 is TGTGCCAGCAGGTCGACAGGGTCTAGGAGAAGGGACACTGAAGCTTTCTTT. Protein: CASRSTGSRRRDTEAFF. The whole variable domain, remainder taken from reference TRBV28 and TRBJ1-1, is DVKVTQSSRYLVKRTGEKVFLECVQDMDHENMFWYRQDPGLGLRLIYFSYDVKMKEKGDIPEGYSVSREKKERFSLILESASTNQTSMYLCASRSTGSRRRDTEAFFGQGTRLTVV.

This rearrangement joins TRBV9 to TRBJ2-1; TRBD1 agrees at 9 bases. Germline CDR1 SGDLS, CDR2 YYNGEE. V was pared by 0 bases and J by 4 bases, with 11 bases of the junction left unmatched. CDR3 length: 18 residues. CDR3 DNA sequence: TGTGCCAGCAGCGTAGCACATTTGGGGACAGGGCTTTACAATGAGCAGTTCTTC. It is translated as CASSVAHLGTGLYNEQFF.

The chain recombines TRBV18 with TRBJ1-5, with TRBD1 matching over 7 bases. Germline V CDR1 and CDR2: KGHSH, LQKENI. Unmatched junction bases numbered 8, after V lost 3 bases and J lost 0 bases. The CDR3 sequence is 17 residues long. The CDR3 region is CASSPWAGQSSNQPQHF. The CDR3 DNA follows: TGTGCCAGCTCACCTTGGGCGGGACAGAGTAGCAATCAGCCCCAGCATTTT.

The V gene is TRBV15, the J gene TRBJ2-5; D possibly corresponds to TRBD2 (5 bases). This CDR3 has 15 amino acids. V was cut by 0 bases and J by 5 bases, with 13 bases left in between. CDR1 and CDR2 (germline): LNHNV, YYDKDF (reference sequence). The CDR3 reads CATSRDRGSRETQYF. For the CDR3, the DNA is TGTGCCACCAGCAGAGATCGAGGGAGTAGGGAGACCCAGTACTTC.

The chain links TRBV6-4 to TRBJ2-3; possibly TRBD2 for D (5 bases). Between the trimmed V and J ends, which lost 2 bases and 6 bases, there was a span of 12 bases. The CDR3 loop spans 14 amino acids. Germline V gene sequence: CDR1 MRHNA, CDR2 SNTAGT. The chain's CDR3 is CASSDPLTGDTQYF. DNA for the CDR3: TGTGCCAGCAGTGACCCGCTAACGGGGGATACGCAGTATTTT.

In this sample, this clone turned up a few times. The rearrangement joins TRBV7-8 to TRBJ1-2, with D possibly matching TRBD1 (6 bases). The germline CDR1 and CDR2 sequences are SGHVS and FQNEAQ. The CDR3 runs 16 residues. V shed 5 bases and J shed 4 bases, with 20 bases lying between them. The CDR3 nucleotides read TGTGCCAGCAGCCGGCTTCTACAGGGTGGGAGCTATGGCTACACCTTC. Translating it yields CASSRLLQGGSYGYTF.

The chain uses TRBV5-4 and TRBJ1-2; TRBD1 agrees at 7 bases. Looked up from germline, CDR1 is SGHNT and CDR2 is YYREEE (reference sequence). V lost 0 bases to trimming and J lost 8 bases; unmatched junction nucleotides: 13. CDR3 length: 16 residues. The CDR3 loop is CASSLVWDSLAGGYTF. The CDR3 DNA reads TGTGCCAGCAGCTTGGTTTGGGACAGCCTAGCAGGAGGCTACACCTTC. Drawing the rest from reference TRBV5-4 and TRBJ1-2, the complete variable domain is ETGVTQSPTHLIKTRGQQVTLRCSSQSGHNTVSWYQQALGQGPQFIFQYYREEENGRGNFPPRFSGLQFPNYSSELNVNALELDDSALYLCASSLVWDSLAGGYTFGSGTRLTVV.

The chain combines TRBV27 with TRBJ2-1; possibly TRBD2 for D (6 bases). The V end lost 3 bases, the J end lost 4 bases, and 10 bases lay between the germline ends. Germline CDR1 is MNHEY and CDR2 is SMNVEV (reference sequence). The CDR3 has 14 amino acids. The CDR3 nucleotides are TGTGCCAGCAGTTTCCGAGGAGGGTACAATGAGCAGTTCTTC. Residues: CASSFRGGYNEQFF.

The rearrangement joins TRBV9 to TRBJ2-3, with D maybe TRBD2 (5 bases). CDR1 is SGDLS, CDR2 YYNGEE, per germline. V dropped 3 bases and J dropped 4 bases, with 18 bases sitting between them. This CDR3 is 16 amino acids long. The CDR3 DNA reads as TGTGCCAGCAGCGCCATGGACTTAGCTGGCGCAGATACGCAGTATTTT. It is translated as CASSAMDLAGADTQYF.